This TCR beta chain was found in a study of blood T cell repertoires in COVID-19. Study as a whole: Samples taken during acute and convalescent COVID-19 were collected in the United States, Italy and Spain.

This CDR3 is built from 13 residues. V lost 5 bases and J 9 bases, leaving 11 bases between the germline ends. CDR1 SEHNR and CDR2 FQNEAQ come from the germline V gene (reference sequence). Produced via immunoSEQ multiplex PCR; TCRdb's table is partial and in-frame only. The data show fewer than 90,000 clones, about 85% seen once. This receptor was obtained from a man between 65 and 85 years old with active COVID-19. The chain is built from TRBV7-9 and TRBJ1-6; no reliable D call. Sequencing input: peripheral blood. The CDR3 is CASSPLLSSPLHF. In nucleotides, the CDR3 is TGTGCCAGCAGCCCCCTACTGTCTTCACCCCTCCACTTT.